Below are 24 T cell receptor beta chains sequenced from a single sample in a study of shared clonotypes between healthy human individuals. Clones were sequenced by immunoSEQ multiplex PCR, and TCRdb holds only the in-frame ones, with some missing. The table lists about 2,200,000 clones, 93% of them singletons. CD8 cells regarded as naive lacked CD45RO, were positively chosen for CCR7, and omitted terminally differentiated effector memory CD45RA+ cells. The sample comprised naive CD8+ T cells from PBMCs. All receptors derive from a man younger than 35 in good health. Some clones in this sample may be carry-over from other donors' samples.

CDR3 residues: CASSRDRGNTEAFF. DNA for the CDR3: TGTGCCAGCAGCAGAGACAGGGGGAACACTGAAGCTTTCTTT. The chain carries TRBV7-8 and TRBJ1-1; 8 bases are shared with TRBD1. There are 14 residues in the CDR3. Germline V CDR1 and CDR2: SGHVS, FQNEAQ. Germline trimming cut 5 bases from V and 1 base from J; bases unmatched to any gene: 3.

The sample holds a few counts of this clone. The rearrangement links TRBV2 to TRBJ2-5; 11 bases agree with TRBD2. CDR1 and CDR2 from the germline V gene are SNHLY and FYNNEI. The CDR3 totals 14 residues. With 7 bases clipped from V and 5 bases from J, the junction kept 6 bases outside the gene matches. CDR3 sequence (DNA): TGTGCCAGCACCCGACTAGCGGGAAGGGAGACCCAGTACTTC. This translates into CASTRLAGRETQYF.

This CDR3 is CASSSGTSGSETQYF. In DNA form, the CDR3 reads TGTGCCAGCAGCTCCGGGACTAGCGGGTCGGAGACCCAGTACTTC. The gene calls are TRBV7-8 and TRBJ2-5; 12 nucleotides agree with TRBD2. V shed 4 bases, J shed 5 bases, and the junction held 5 bases outside the gene matches. The germline CDR1 and CDR2 sequences are SGHVS and FQNEAQ. The CDR3 consists of 15 residues.

The chain employs TRBV4-1 and TRBJ2-1, with D perhaps matching TRBD1 (5 bases). Deletions cut 3 bases from V and 8 bases from J, with 17 bases between. This CDR3 is 15 amino acids long. The germline gives CDR1 MGHRA, CDR2 YSYEKL. In DNA, the CDR3 is TGCGCCAGCAGCCAGGGAACAGGTACGTTTCATGAGCAGTTCTTC. Its protein is CASSQGTGTFHEQFF.

Here the CDR3 reads CASSVGPWDQPQHF. CDR3 DNA sequence: TGTGCCAGCAGCGTAGGACCGTGGGATCAGCCCCAGCATTTT. The chain recombines TRBV9 with TRBJ1-5; D not resolved. CDR1 is SGDLS and CDR2 is YYNGEE in the germline V gene. V lost 0 bases and J 5 bases, leaving 9 bases between the germline ends. The CDR3 sequence is 14 residues long.

J is TRBJ2-3 and V is TRBV10-3; 9 bases align to TRBD1. The germline CDR1 and CDR2 sequences are ENHRY and SYGVKD. CDR3 length: 16 amino acids. V lost 5 bases and J lost 2; bases outside the gene matches: 8. This chain's CDR3 is CAISLRTGVATDTQYF. CDR3 DNA: TGTGCCATCAGTTTGAGGACAGGGGTGGCCACAGATACGCAGTATTTT.

This clone appeared a few times. The V gene is TRBV27, the J gene TRBJ1-5; TRBD1 is a possible D gene (5 bases). V lost 6 bases and J lost 2, with 17 bases in between. The germline gives CDR1 MNHEY, CDR2 SMNVEV (reference sequence). The CDR3 consists of 16 residues. In nucleotides, the CDR3 is TGTGCCAGCAGGCCGCGGTGGGGGGATGGCAATCAGCCCCAGCATTTT. Translation gives CASRPRWGDGNQPQHF.

The chain employs TRBV7-6 and TRBJ2-7; 9 positions match TRBD1. The CDR3 covers 16 residues. The V segment lost 3 bases and the J segment 4 bases; nucleotides outside the gene matches: 10. The V gene's germline CDR1 is SGHVS and CDR2 FNYEAQ. The CDR3 bases are TGTGCCAGCAGCTTCCAGGGTTCCGGACAGGGGTACGAGCAGTACTTC. Protein product: CASSFQGSGQGYEQYF. Full variable domain (remainder filled in from reference TRBV7-6 and TRBJ2-7): GAGVSQSPRYKVTKRGQDVALRCDPISGHVSLYWYRQALGQGPEFLTYFNYEAQQDKSGLPNDRFSAERPEGSISTLTIQRTEQRDSAMYRCASSFQGSGQGYEQYFGPGTRLTVT.

The rearrangement uses TRBV5-1 and TRBJ2-1; TRBD2 might be the D (6 bases). CDR1 is SGHRS, CDR2 YFSETQ, per germline. This CDR3 comprises 16 residues. V was clipped by 1 base and J by 1 base, with 12 bases between them. The CDR3 region has the DNA TGCGCCAGCAGCTTGACGCCGGAGGGGTCCTACAATGAGCAGTTCTTC. Protein product: CASSLTPEGSYNEQFF.

V gene TRBV7-9 combines with J gene TRBJ2-2, with 9 bases identical to TRBD1. The J segment lost 3 bases and the V segment lost 5 bases, leaving 7 bases of the junction unmatched. The CDR3 has 16 amino acids. Germline V gene data show CDR1 as SEHNR and CDR2 as FQNEAQ (reference sequence). Here the CDR3 reads CASSPRGQGHTGELFF. The CDR3 DNA follows: TGTGCCAGCAGCCCCCGCGGACAGGGGCACACCGGGGAGCTGTTTTTT.

The chain couples TRBV5-8 to TRBJ2-1; 12 bases line up with TRBD1. The CDR3 runs to 18 residues. V was pared by 3 bases and J by 0 bases, with 7 bases of the junction left unmatched. The germline V gene encodes CDR1 SGHTS and CDR2 YDEGEE. CDR3 sequence (DNA): TGTGCCAGCAGCTCCTGGGACAGGGGGCCGAGCTCCTACAATGAGCAGTTCTTC. Translation: CASSSWDRGPSSYNEQFF.

V is TRBV29-1 and J is TRBJ1-1; TRBD1 agrees at 8 bases. The ends lost 5 bases at V and 3 bases at J; junction bases unmatched: 5. CDR3 length: 13 residues. Germline V lookup: CDR1 SQVTM, CDR2 ANQGSEA. The DNA of the CDR3 is TGCAGCGTTATGGACAGGGAATACACTGAAGCTTTCTTT. It codes for CSVMDREYTEAFF.

This clone occurred once. The chain uses TRBV25-1 and TRBJ1-4; D is perhaps TRBD1 (6 bases). There are 17 residues in the CDR3. V lost 2 bases to trimming and J lost 8 bases, with 21 bases between them. Germline CDR1 reads MGHDK; CDR2 reads SYGVNS. CDR3 loop: CASSEPGVWTIKEKLFF. In DNA, the CDR3 is TGTGCCAGCAGTGAACCAGGGGTCTGGACGATTAAGGAAAAACTGTTTTTT.

The rearrangement links TRBV7-9 to TRBJ2-3, with unresolved D. Trimming pared 5 bases from V and 3 bases from J, leaving 12 bases between. CDR1 and CDR2 (germline): SEHNR, FQNEAQ (reference sequence). CDR3 length: 14 amino acids. The CDR3 DNA reads as TGTGCCAGCAGCCACCCCCCCGCAACAGATACGCAGTATTTT. It yields the protein CASSHPPATDTQYF. Based on the CDR3 plus reference TRBV7-9 and TRBJ2-3, the full variable domain is DTGVSQNPRHKITKRGQNVTFRCDPISEHNRLYWYRQTLGQGPEFLTYFQNEAQLEKSRLLSDRFSAERPKGSFSTLEIQRTEQGDSAMYLCASSHPPATDTQYFGPGTRLTVL.

This rearrangement joins TRBV4-3 to TRBJ2-2, with D hard to call. In germline, CDR1 is LGHNA, CDR2 YSLEER. This CDR3 comprises 15 residues. V lost 4 bases and J lost 4, with 13 bases in between. CDR3 in amino acids: CASSPRQAPTGELFF. The CDR3 DNA is TGCGCCAGCAGCCCACGTCAGGCGCCCACCGGGGAGCTGTTTTTT.

Turning to this clone: Additional DNA sequences in this sample encode the identical CDR3. The chain carries TRBV13 and TRBJ2-7; D remains ambiguous. Germline-derived CDR1 and CDR2 are PRHDT and FYEKMQ (reference sequence). Trimming pared 3 bases from V and 3 bases from J, leaving 9 bases between. The CDR3 sequence is 13 residues long. CDR3 DNA sequence: TGTGCCAGCAGCTTGGGCCCGAACTACGAGCAGTACTTC. Its protein product is CASSLGPNYEQYF.

The gene calls are TRBV7-8 and TRBJ1-1, with 10 bases matching TRBD1. This CDR3 contains 13 residues. V dropped 6 bases and J dropped 13; count of bases not matched to a gene: 11. Germline CDR1 and CDR2: SGHVS and FQNEAQ. The CDR3: CASRERTGGLDFF. The CDR3, as DNA: TGTGCCAGCAGGGAACGGACAGGGGGGTTGGATTTCTTT.

The chain carries TRBV7-6 and TRBJ1-2, with D maybe TRBD1 (6 bases). Trimming pared 1 base from V and 4 bases from J, leaving 13 bases between. Looked up from germline, CDR1 is SGHVS and CDR2 is FNYEAQ. This CDR3 is built from 15 residues. CDR3 in DNA: TGTGCCAGCAGCTTAGGAGGGGGGATGGGCTATGGCTACACCTTC. Amino acids: CASSLGGGMGYGYTF. The full variable domain, with the rest looked up from reference TRBV7-6 and TRBJ1-2, is GAGVSQSPRYKVTKRGQDVALRCDPISGHVSLYWYRQALGQGPEFLTYFNYEAQQDKSGLPNDRFSAERPEGSISTLTIQRTEQRDSAMYRCASSLGGGMGYGYTFGSGTRLTVV.

This chain joins TRBV4-1 and TRBJ1-2, with a possible D match to TRBD1 (5 bases). This CDR3 is 14 amino acids long. V was shortened by 1 base and J by 6 bases, with 12 bases between the two germline ends. The germline V gene has CDR1 MGHRA and CDR2 YSYEKL. CDR3 bases: TGCGCCAGCAGCCAAGTCGGTGGGGCGGATGGCTACACCTTC. Translated, it gives CASSQVGGADGYTF.

This clone occurred once. V and J are TRBV6-5 and TRBJ1-2; 8 positions match TRBD1. The CDR3 length is 13 residues. Per germline, CDR1 MNHEY and CDR2 SVGAGI. V lost 3 bases to trimming and J lost 8 bases; unmatched junction nucleotides: 5. The CDR3 nucleotides read TGTGCCAGCAGTTATTACAGGGGGGTCGGCTACACCTTC. It specifies CASSYYRGVGYTF.

This clone was seen just once. The CDR3 nucleotides are TGTGCCAGCAGTGATAAACTGGACCCATTCACCGGGGAGCTGTTTTTT. Protein: CASSDKLDPFTGELFF. This sequence joins TRBV25-1 and TRBJ2-2; no definite D call. The germline V and J ends were trimmed by 3 bases and 4 bases, with 15 bases remaining between them. Germline V gene sequence: CDR1 MGHDK, CDR2 SYGVNS. The CDR3 length is 16 residues.

V gene TRBV5-4 combines with J gene TRBJ2-7, with D possibly being TRBD1 (5 bases). Germline lookup yields CDR1 SGHNT and CDR2 YYREEE (reference sequence). CDR3 length equals 13 residues. Trimming pared 5 bases from V and 0 bases from J, leaving 9 bases between. The CDR3 DNA follows: TGTGCCAGCAGGGTGGACATCTCCTACGAGCAGTACTTC. This sequence encodes CASRVDISYEQYF.

Comments on this clone: The same CDR3 also results from other DNA sequences found in this sample. V usage is TRBV19 and J usage is TRBJ2-2; TRBD2 aligns across 7 bases. The CDR3 sequence is 12 residues long. The J segment lost 6 bases and the V segment lost 7 bases, leaving 2 bases of the junction unmatched. The germline V gene has CDR1 LNHDA and CDR2 SQIVND (reference sequence). CDR3 nucleotides: TGTGCCAGTAAGCGGGGTGCCGGGGAGCTGTTTTTT. Amino acid sequence: CASKRGAGELFF.

The V gene is TRBV6-6, the J gene TRBJ2-7; D not certain. Looked up from germline, CDR1 is MNHNY and CDR2 is SVGAGI (reference sequence). The CDR3 has 16 residues. The V end was cut by 2 bases, the J end by 6 bases, with 20 bases between. The CDR3 region is CASSYNPVQVWGEQYF. CDR3 DNA: TGTGCCAGCAGTTACAACCCGGTGCAGGTGTGGGGCGAGCAGTACTTC.